This TCR beta chain derives from a study of shared clonotypes between healthy human individuals. Looking at the study overall: Used for every donor were three CD4 naive, three CD4 memory, two CD8 naive and one CD8 memory plate. Study conclusions and caveats: The rarefaction results pointed to incomplete sorted-subset sequencing despite large depth.

The repertoire was sequenced with immunoSEQ multiplex PCR; TCRdb's copy has only in-frame clones and lacks some. The sample consists of millions of clones, about 95% of them appearing once. Only a few counts were recorded for this clone. The antigen remains unidentified. Naive CD8 isolation took CD45RO-negative cells positively selected for CCR7 and excluded terminally differentiated effector memory CD45RA+ cells. Trimming pared 0 bases from V and 7 bases from J, leaving 10 bases between. Germline CDR1 is MGHRA and CDR2 is YSYEKL. The CDR3 loop spans 15 amino acids. The sequence was obtained from a man aged 18 to 29 in good health. The gene calls are TRBV4-1 and TRBJ1-6, with D hard to call. Sequenced material: naive CD8+ T cells sorted from blood. This chain's CDR3 is CASSQESSFNSPLHF. The CDR3 DNA follows: TGCGCCAGCAGCCAAGAGTCCAGTTTCAATTCACCCCTCCACTTT.